Given below is one T cell receptor (beta chain) in context. The entry originates in a study of blood T cell repertoires in COVID-19. Turning to the study itself: In each case, the material was cDNA or gDNA derived from T cells, B-cell-depleted T cells, or PBMCs.

Generated by immunoSEQ multiplex PCR, the TCRdb table keeps only in-frame clones and is missing some. The top ten clones hold roughly 4.9% of a sample with over 200,000 clones, around 86% of them seen once. This receptor was taken from a human donor in a cohort sampled during active COVID-19. The sample comprised peripheral blood.

Here the CDR3 DNA reads TGTGCCAGCAGAGCTCTCGCCAGGGGTTCCTACGAGCAGTACTTC. It yields the protein CASRALARGSYEQYF. This rearrangement joins TRBV6-5 to TRBJ2-7; a possible D gene is TRBD1 (6 bases). The CDR3 covers 15 residues. The V end was cut by 6 bases, the J end by 1 base, with 16 bases between. The V gene's germline CDR1 is MNHEY and CDR2 SVGAGI.